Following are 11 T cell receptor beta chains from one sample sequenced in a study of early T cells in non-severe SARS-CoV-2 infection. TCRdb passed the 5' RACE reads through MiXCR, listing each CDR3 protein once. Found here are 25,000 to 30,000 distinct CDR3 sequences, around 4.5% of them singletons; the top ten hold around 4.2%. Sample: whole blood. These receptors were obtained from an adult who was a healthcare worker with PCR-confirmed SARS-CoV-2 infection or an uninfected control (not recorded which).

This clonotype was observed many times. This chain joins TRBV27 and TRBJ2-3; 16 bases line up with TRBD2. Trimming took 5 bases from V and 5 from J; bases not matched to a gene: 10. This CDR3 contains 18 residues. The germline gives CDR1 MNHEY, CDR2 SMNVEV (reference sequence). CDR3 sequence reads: CASSPRGTSGRVGDTQYF. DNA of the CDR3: TGTGCCAGCAGTCCGAGAGGGACTAGCGGGAGGGTGGGAGATACGCAGTATTTT.

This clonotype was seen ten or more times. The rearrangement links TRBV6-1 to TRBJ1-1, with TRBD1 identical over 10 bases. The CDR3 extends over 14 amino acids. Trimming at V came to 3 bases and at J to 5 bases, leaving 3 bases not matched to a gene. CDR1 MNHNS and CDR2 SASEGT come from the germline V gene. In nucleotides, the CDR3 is TGTGCCAGCAGTGAGACAGGGGGCTTTACTGAAGCTTTCTTT. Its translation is CASSETGGFTEAFF.

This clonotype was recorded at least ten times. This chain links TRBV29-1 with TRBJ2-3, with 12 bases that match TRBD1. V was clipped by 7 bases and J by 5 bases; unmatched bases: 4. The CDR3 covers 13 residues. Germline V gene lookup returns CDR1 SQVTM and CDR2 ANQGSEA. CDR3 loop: CSGDRGRGDTQYF. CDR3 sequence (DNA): TGCAGCGGGGACAGGGGGCGAGGAGATACGCAGTATTTT.

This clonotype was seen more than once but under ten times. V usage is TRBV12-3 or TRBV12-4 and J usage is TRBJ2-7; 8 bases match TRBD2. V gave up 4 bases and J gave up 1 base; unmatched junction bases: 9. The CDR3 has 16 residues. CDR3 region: CASSSVAGSWSYEQYF. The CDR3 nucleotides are TGTGCCAGCAGTTCAGTAGCGGGATCGTGGTCCTACGAGCAGTACTTC.

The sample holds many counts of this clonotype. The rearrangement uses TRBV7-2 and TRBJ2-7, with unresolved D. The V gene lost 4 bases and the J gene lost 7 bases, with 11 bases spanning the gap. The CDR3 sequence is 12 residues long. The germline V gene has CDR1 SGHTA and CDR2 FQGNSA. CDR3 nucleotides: TGTGCCAGCAGCTCTCAAACGCGAGAGCAGTACTTC. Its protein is CASSSQTREQYF.

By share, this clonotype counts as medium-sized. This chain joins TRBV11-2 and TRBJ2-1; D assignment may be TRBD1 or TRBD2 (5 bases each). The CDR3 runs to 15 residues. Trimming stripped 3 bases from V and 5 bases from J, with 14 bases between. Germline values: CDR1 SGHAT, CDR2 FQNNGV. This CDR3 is CASSFGGEPNNEQFF. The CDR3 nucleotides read TGTGCCAGCAGCTTTGGGGGAGAGCCCAACAATGAGCAGTTCTTC.

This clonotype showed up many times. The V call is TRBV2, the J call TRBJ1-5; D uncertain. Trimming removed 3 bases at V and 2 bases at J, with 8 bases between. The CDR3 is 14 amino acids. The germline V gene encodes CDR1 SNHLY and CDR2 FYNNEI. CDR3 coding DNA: TGTGCCAGCAGTGATTACGGCGGCAATCAGCCCCAGCATTTT. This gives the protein CASSDYGGNQPQHF.

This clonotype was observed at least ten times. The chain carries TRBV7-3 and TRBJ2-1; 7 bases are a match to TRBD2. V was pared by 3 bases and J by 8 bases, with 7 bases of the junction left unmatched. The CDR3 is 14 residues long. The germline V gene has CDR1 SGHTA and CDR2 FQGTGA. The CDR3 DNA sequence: TGTGCCAGCAGCTTGGGCGGGAGCATCGATGAGCAGTTCTTC. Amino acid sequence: CASSLGGSIDEQFF.

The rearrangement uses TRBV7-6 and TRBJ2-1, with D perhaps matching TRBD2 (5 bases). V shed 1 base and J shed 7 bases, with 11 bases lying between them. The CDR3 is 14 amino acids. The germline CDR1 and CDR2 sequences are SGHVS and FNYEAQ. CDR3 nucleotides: TGTGCCAGCAGCTTAGGCTTTGAGGGTAATGAGCAGTTCTTC. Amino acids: CASSLGFEGNEQFF.

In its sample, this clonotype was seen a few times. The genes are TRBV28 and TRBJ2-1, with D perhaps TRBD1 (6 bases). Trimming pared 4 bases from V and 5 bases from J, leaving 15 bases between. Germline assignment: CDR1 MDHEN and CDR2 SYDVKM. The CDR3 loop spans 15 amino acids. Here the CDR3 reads CASSSGQLEHNEQFF. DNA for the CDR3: TGTGCCAGCAGTTCCGGACAGCTAGAACACAATGAGCAGTTCTTC. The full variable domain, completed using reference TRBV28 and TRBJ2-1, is DVKVTQSSRYLVKRTGEKVFLECVQDMDHENMFWYRQDPGLGLRLIYFSYDVKMKEKGDIPEGYSVSREKKERFSLILESASTNQTSMYLCASSSGQLEHNEQFFGPGTRLTVL.

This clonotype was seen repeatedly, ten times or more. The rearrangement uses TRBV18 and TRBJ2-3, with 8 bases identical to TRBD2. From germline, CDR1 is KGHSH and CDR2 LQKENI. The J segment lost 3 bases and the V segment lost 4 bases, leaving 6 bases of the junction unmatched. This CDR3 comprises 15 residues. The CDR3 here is CASSLRGAQTDTQYF. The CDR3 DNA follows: TGTGCCAGCTCACTGCGGGGGGCCCAGACAGATACGCAGTATTTT.